This T cell receptor (beta chain) was recorded in a study of shared clonotypes between healthy human individuals. Profiled with immunoSEQ multiplex PCR; TCRdb holds only in-frame clones, not every one. Found here are 400,000 to 600,000 clones, around 79% of them singletons; the top ten hold around an eighth. J was trimmed by 4 bases and V by 3 bases; bases with no gene match: 8. The CDR3 runs 15 residues. Germline CDR1 is SGDLS and CDR2 is YYNGEE. The origin of this receptor is a woman aged 40 to 50 in good health. Some clones in this sample may be carry-over from other donors' samples. V gene TRBV9 combines with J gene TRBJ1-2, with TRBD1 matching 8 bases. The sequencing sample was made of PBMCs. CDR3 DNA: TGTGCCAGCAGCGGATGGACAGGGTCCCCCTATGGCTACACCTTC. The encoded protein is CASSGWTGSPYGYTF.